This T cell receptor beta chain was observed in a study of T cells in narcolepsy. Study-level information: Donors had narcolepsy type 1 or type 2, or were healthy controls.

V dropped 6 bases and J dropped 5; count of bases not matched to a gene: 5. There are 13 residues in the CDR3. Germline-derived CDR1 and CDR2 are MNHEY and SMNVEV (reference sequence). This clone turned up a few times. Its matching antigen is unknown. Whole-study findings and limits: HCRT-specific and TRIB2-specific autoreactive clonotypes appeared among same-patient CSF and blood CD4+ clonotypes. Blood of same and different patients, but not healthy controls, reportedly held recurring autoreactive clonotypes.

Profiled with immunoSEQ multiplex PCR; TCRdb holds only in-frame clones, not every one. The sample lists about 10,000 clones, just over 70% occurring once. The chain has TRBV27 and TRBJ2-3, with TRBD2 matching over 7 bases. The sequence was obtained from a human donor with narcolepsy. Source material: CD45RA- memory CD8+ T cells from PBMCs. The CDR3 DNA is TGTGCCAGCAGCTACGGGGAGGGAGATACGCAGTATTTT. It is translated as CASSYGEGDTQYF.